This T cell receptor (beta chain) came from a study of T cells in Graves' hyperthyroidism and ophthalmopathy. In this sample, this clonotype turned up once. A much larger clone lies one base from this, so it may be a read error. Researchers amplified the TCR beta CDR3 regions from RNA transcripts. HTBI primers drove first-round RT-PCR of the TCR CDR3. TCRdb re-called the multiplex PCR reads through MiXCR, storing one row per CDR3 protein. The table lists around 500,000 distinct CDR3 sequences, around 13% of them singletons, with more than 11% in the top ten. The CDR3 consists of 13 residues. CDR1 is GTSNPN, CDR2 SVGIG, per germline (reference sequence). Lactation, pregnancy, other autoimmune disease or uncontrolled infection excluded patients.

The chain joins TRBV30 to TRBJ2-1; no definite D call. The sequencing sample was made of blood. The TCR originated in a woman aged 40 to 50 with Graves' hyperthyroidism. The CDR3 coding sequence is TGTGCCTGGAGTGTGGATTTCTACAATGGGCAGTTCTTC. This gives the protein CAWSVDFYNGQFF.